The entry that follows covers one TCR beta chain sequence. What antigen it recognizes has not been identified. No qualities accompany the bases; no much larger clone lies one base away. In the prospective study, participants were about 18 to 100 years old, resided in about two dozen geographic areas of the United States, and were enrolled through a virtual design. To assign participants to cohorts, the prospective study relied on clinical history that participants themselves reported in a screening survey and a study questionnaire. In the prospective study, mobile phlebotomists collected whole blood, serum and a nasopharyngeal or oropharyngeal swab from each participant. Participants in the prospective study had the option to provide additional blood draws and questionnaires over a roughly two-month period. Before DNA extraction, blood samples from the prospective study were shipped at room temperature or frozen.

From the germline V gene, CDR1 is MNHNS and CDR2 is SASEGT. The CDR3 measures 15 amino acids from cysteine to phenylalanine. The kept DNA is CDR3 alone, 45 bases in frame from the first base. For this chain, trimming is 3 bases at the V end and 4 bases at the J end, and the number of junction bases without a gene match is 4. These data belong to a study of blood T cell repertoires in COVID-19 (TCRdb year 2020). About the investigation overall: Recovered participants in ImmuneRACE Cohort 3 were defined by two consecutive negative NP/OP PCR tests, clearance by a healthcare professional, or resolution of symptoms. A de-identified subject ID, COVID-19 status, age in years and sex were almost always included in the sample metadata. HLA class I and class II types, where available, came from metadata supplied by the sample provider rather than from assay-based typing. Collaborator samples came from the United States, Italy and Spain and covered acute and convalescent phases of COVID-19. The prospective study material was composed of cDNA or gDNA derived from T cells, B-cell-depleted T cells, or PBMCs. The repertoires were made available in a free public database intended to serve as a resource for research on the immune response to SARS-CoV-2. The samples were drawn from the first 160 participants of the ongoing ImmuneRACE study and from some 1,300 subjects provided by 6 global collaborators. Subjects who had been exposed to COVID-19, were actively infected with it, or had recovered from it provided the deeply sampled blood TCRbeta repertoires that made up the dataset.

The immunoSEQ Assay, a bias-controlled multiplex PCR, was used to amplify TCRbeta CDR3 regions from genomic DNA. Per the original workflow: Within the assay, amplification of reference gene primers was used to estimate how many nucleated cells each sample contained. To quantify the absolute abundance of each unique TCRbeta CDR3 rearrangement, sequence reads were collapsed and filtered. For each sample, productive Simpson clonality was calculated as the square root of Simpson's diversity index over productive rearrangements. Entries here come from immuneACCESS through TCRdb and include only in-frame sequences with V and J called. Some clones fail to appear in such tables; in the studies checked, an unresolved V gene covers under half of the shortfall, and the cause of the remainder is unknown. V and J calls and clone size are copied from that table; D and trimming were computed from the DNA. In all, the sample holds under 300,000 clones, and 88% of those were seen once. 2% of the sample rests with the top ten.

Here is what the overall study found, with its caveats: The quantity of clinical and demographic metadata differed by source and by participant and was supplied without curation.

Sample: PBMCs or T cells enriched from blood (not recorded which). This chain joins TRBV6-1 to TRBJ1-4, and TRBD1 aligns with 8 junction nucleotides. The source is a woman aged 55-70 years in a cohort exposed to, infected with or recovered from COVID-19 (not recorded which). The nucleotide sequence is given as TGTGCCAGCAGTGACGACAGGGGTGGTAATGAAAAACTGTTTTTT. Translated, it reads CASSDDRGGNEKLFF.